These 20 T cell receptor beta chains originate from one sample sequenced in a study of blood T cell repertoires in COVID-19. Assay used: immunoSEQ multiplex PCR; TCRdb lists only in-frame clones, some missing. This sample yields approximately 140,000 clones, of which around four fifths are seen a single time; about 39% belongs to the top ten. Sequencing was performed on peripheral blood. These receptors were taken from a human donor in a cohort sampled during active COVID-19.

The V gene is TRBV10-3, the J gene TRBJ2-3; 8 nucleotides match TRBD2. Looked up from germline, CDR1 is ENHRY and CDR2 is SYGVKD. This CDR3 is built from 15 residues. Unmatched junction bases numbered 12, after V lost 3 bases and J lost 10 bases. The CDR3 here is CAISDSGATIGAQYF. The CDR3 region has the DNA TGTGCCATCAGTGATAGCGGGGCCACTATAGGAGCGCAGTATTTT.

This sequence joins TRBV7-2 and TRBJ2-7; D call uncertain. Between the trimmed V and J ends, which lost 5 bases and 0 bases, there was a span of 8 bases. The CDR3 loop spans 13 amino acids. Germline V CDR1 and CDR2: SGHTA, FQGNSA. For the CDR3, the DNA is TGTGCCAGCAGCCCCAAGAGCTCCTACGAGCAGTACTTC. Translation gives CASSPKSSYEQYF. The whole variable domain, remainder taken from reference TRBV7-2 and TRBJ2-7, is GAGVSQSPSNKVTEKGKDVELRCDPISGHTALYWYRQSLGQGLEFLIYFQGNSAPDKSGLPSDRFSAERTGGSVSTLTIQRTQQEDSAVYLCASSPKSSYEQYFGPGTRLTVT.

The chain combines TRBV6-5 with TRBJ2-5, with 11 positions matching TRBD2. The CDR3 spans 16 residues. The germline V gene encodes CDR1 MNHEY and CDR2 SVGAGI. Losses at the gene ends were 2 bases for V and 6 bases for J; bases not matched to a gene: 8. In DNA, the CDR3 is TGTGCCAGCAGTTACAGGGCTAGCGGGGGGAGGAAGACCCAGTACTTC. It codes for CASSYRASGGRKTQYF.

This clone showed up just a few times. The chain is built from TRBV19 and TRBJ1-2, with D unclear. Germline-derived CDR1 and CDR2 are LNHDA and SQIVND (reference sequence). The length of the CDR3 is 11 residues. The V end lost 3 bases, the J end lost 6 bases, and 5 bases lay between the germline ends. The CDR3 DNA sequence: TGTGCCAGTAGTATCTCCGATGGCTACACCTTC. Protein: CASSISDGYTF.

The chain links TRBV6-2 or TRBV6-3 to TRBJ2-1, with 8 bases lining up with TRBD2. Germline V gene sequence: CDR1 MNHEY, CDR2 SVGEGT. The trim removed 4 bases at V and 8 bases at J, leaving 7 bases unmatched. This CDR3 has 14 amino acids. The CDR3, as DNA: TGTGCCAGCAGTTTCCAGCGGGGGTTGGATGAGCAGTTCTTC. This translates into CASSFQRGLDEQFF.

This rearrangement joins TRBV4-1 to TRBJ1-5; tentative D call: TRBD1 (6 bases). Trimming cost V 4 bases and J 2 bases, with 15 bases left between them. The germline V gene has CDR1 MGHRA and CDR2 YSYEKL. This CDR3 has 16 amino acids. For the CDR3, the DNA is TGCGCCAGCAGCCCTCAGGGGTATGAGGGCAATCAGCCCCAGCATTTT. Its protein product is CASSPQGYEGNQPQHF.

This chain links TRBV5-1 with TRBJ1-3; D might be TRBD1 (5 bases). From germline, CDR1 is SGHRS and CDR2 YFSETQ. V gave up 7 bases and J gave up 2 bases, with 13 bases separating them. CDR3 length: 14 residues. This CDR3 is CASGGGGPGNTIYF. The CDR3 DNA reads TGCGCCAGCGGCGGGGGGGGACCTGGAAACACCATATATTTT.

The chain is built from TRBV12-3 or TRBV12-4 and TRBJ2-5, with 8 nucleotides matching TRBD2. Unmatched junction bases numbered 2, after V lost 3 bases and J lost 5 bases. The CDR3 loop spans 13 amino acids. CDR3 bases: TGTGCCAGCAGTTTGGGCGGGGGGGAGACCCAGTACTTC. Its protein is CASSLGGGETQYF.

The genes are TRBV7-3 and TRBJ2-2; 9 bases map to TRBD1. Germline CDR1 reads SGHTA; CDR2 reads FQGTGA. The V and J ends lost 1 base and 2 bases, in that order; junction bases with no gene match: 11. CDR3 length equals 19 residues. The CDR3 reads CASSLKPRQGVYNTGELFF. CDR3 coding DNA: TGTGCCAGCAGCTTAAAACCCCGACAGGGGGTATATAACACCGGGGAGCTGTTTTTT.

This chain uses TRBV28 with TRBJ1-2, with 8 bases aligning to TRBD1. The CDR3 is 14 residues long. Germline assignment: CDR1 MDHEN and CDR2 SYDVKM. With 3 bases clipped from V and 8 bases from J, the junction kept 8 bases outside the gene matches. In DNA, the CDR3 is TGTGCCAGCAGTTTGGCAGACAGGGGTTACGGCTACACCTTC. Encoded protein: CASSLADRGYGYTF.

V and J are TRBV6-5 and TRBJ2-3; 12 bases match TRBD2. Germline-derived CDR1 and CDR2 are MNHEY and SVGAGI. V lost 4 bases to trimming and J lost 5 bases; unmatched junction nucleotides: 7. CDR3 length: 16 amino acids. In nucleotides, the CDR3 is TGTGCCAGCAGTTCCCTAGCGGGGGGGAGGAGAGATACGCAGTATTTT. Its translation: CASSSLAGGRRDTQYF.

This clone was recorded once. V usage is TRBV5-1 and J usage is TRBJ2-1, with a possible D match to TRBD2 (6 bases). From germline, CDR1 is SGHRS and CDR2 YFSETQ. The germline V and J ends were trimmed by 4 bases and 6 bases, with 14 bases remaining between them. The CDR3 extends over 14 amino acids. DNA for the CDR3: TGCGCCAGCAGCCCCGTGGGGACTCTCAATGAGCAGTTCTTC. Residues: CASSPVGTLNEQFF.

This sequence joins TRBV24-1 and TRBJ2-1; 7 bases are shared with TRBD1. This CDR3 is built from 15 residues. The V and J ends lost 5 bases and 7 bases, in that order; junction bases with no gene match: 10. Per the germline V gene, CDR1 is KGHDR and CDR2 is SFDVKD. The CDR3: CATSAETGILNEQFF. DNA of the CDR3: TGTGCCACCAGTGCCGAGACAGGGATATTGAATGAGCAGTTCTTC.

J is TRBJ1-4 and V is TRBV6-2 or TRBV6-3, with 7 bases aligning to TRBD1. This CDR3 spans 15 amino acids. After removal of 2 bases from V and 3 bases from J, the junction contained 3 bases not matched to a gene. CDR1 is MNHEY and CDR2 is SVGEGT in the germline V gene. The CDR3 here is CASSYDGQANEKLFF. The CDR3 DNA reads as TGTGCCAGCAGTTACGACGGACAGGCTAATGAAAAACTGTTTTTT.

The rearrangement links TRBV30 to TRBJ1-6, with a tentative D call TRBD1 (6 bases). V shed 5 bases and J shed 0 bases, with 20 bases lying between them. CDR1 is GTSNPN and CDR2 is SVGIG in the germline V gene (reference sequence). This CDR3 spans 18 amino acids. CDR3 residues: CAWLPWTASISYNSPLHF. In nucleotides, the CDR3 is TGTGCCTGGTTGCCCTGGACAGCCAGTATCTCCTATAATTCACCCCTCCACTTT.

The chain has TRBV5-1 and TRBJ2-5; 7 bases align to TRBD2. The junction had 13 bases not matched to a gene; V was cut back by 4 bases and J by 4 bases. Germline CDR1 and CDR2: SGHRS and YFSETQ. The CDR3 is 16 residues long. The CDR3 DNA follows: TGCGCCAGCAGCGGGGAGGGGAAACAGGTGGCAGAGACCCAGTACTTC. It encodes CASSGEGKQVAETQYF.

The rearrangement uses TRBV5-6 and TRBJ1-2; D ambiguous. In germline, CDR1 is SGHDT, CDR2 YYEEEE. V dropped 3 bases and J dropped 10 bases, with 10 bases sitting between them. This CDR3 region has 11 residues. CDR3 sequence (DNA): TGTGCCAGCAGCTGGGAGCGTGCCTACACCTTC. Protein product: CASSWERAYTF.

The chain links TRBV19 to TRBJ1-2, with TRBD1 identical over 9 bases. Losses at the gene ends were 2 bases for V and 5 bases for J; bases not matched to a gene: 3. Germline CDR1 and CDR2: LNHDA and SQIVND (reference sequence). The length of the CDR3 is 14 residues. The CDR3: CASSIKGTGYGYTF. CDR3 nucleotide sequence: TGTGCCAGTAGTATAAAGGGGACAGGGTATGGCTACACCTTC.

The chain has TRBV5-4 and TRBJ1-3; 7 bases align to TRBD1. Germline V CDR1 and CDR2: SGHNT, YYREEE (reference sequence). CDR3 size: 14 residues. J gave up 8 bases and V 0 bases, and 5 bases lay outside the gene matches. CDR3 protein: CASSLAQGKDTIYF. CDR3 nucleotide sequence: TGTGCCAGCAGCTTGGCACAGGGGAAGGACACCATATATTTT.

This clone appeared a single time. The chain joins TRBV27 to TRBJ2-1; TRBD1 might be the D (5 bases). Trimming shortened V by 6 bases and J by 12 bases, and 12 bases separated the two germline ends. The germline gives CDR1 MNHEY, CDR2 SMNVEV (reference sequence). The CDR3 covers 11 residues. The CDR3 nucleotides are TGTGCCAGCAGCGACGGACATGGGCAGTTCTTC. Protein: CASSDGHGQFF.